These 26 T cell receptor beta chains originate from one sample sequenced in a study of control samples from healthy donors and cancer patients (dated by TCRdb to between 2020 and 2021). Library method: the immunoSEQ multiplex PCR assay. Sourced from immuneACCESS, this table was stored by TCRdb with only in-frame sequences that have V and J called. A share of the clones is absent; for the studies checked, an unresolved V gene accounts for under half, and the remainder has no known explanation. This sample has roughly 190,000 clones in its table, and about nine tenths of those were observed once. The ten largest clones represent around 1.9% of the sample. Sequencing was performed on blood. The receptors were sampled from a man aged 25 to 40 in good health.

The gene calls are TRBV12-3 or TRBV12-4 and TRBJ2-7; D unclear. V lost 7 bases and J lost 0, with 10 bases in between. The length of the CDR3 is 13 residues. The CDR3 protein is CASNSRTSYEQYF. The CDR3 bases are TGTGCCAGCAATTCGAGAACCTCCTACGAGCAGTACTTC.

This chain uses TRBV27 with TRBJ1-6; D is uncertain. Per germline, CDR1 MNHEY and CDR2 SMNVEV (reference sequence). The CDR3 covers 14 residues. Trimming stripped 3 bases from V and 9 bases from J, with 12 bases between. The DNA for the CDR3 is TGTGCCAGCAGTTTCCGGCGGCTGGGTTCACCCCTCCACTTT. Its translation is CASSFRRLGSPLHF.

The V gene is TRBV9, the J gene TRBJ2-2; 9 bases are shared with TRBD2. Germline V gene lookup returns CDR1 SGDLS and CDR2 YYNGEE. The J segment lost 5 bases and the V segment lost 1 base, leaving 0 bases of the junction unmatched. The CDR3 has 14 amino acids. The CDR3 coding sequence is TGTGCCAGCAGCGTACTAGCGGGGACCGGGGAGCTGTTTTTT. Encoded protein: CASSVLAGTGELFF. Together with reference TRBV9 and TRBJ2-2, the CDR3 gives the full variable domain: DSGVTQTPKHLITATGQRVTLRCSPRSGDLSVYWYQQSLDQGLQFLIQYYNGEERAKGNILERFSAQQFPDLHSELNLSSLELGDSALYFCASSVLAGTGELFFGEGSRLTVL.

The rearrangement joins TRBV2 to TRBJ1-2; maybe TRBD1 (5 bases). The V and J ends lost 1 base and 9 bases respectively, with 15 bases between them. CDR1 and CDR2 (germline): SNHLY, FYNNEI. There are 14 residues in the CDR3. CDR3 coding DNA: TGTGCCAGCAGTGAAGGCAGGGCCCCCTCGAGCTACACCTTC. This gives the protein CASSEGRAPSSYTF. Combining the CDR3 with reference TRBV2 and TRBJ1-2 gives the whole variable domain EPEVTQTPSHQVTQMGQEVILRCVPISNHLYFYWYRQILGQKVEFLVSFYNNEISEKSEIFDDQFSVERPDGSNFTLKIRSTKLEDSAMYFCASSEGRAPSSYTFGSGTRLTVV.

This chain connects TRBV2 to TRBJ1-1; D not certain. V lost 7 bases to trimming and J lost 6 bases, with 9 bases between them. There are 11 residues in the CDR3. Germline values: CDR1 SNHLY, CDR2 FYNNEI. The CDR3 DNA is TGTGCCAGCACGCAGAGGGCTGAAGCTTTCTTT. It yields the protein CASTQRAEAFF.

This clone was picked up one time. This rearrangement joins TRBV18 to TRBJ2-1, with D hard to call. The germline V gene encodes CDR1 KGHSH and CDR2 LQKENI. The V end was cut by 1 base, the J end by 0 bases, with 7 bases between. The CDR3 runs to 15 residues. DNA for the CDR3: TGTGCCAGCTCACCACGGGCGGTCTCCTACAATGAGCAGTTCTTC. Translating it yields CASSPRAVSYNEQFF. Combining the CDR3 with reference TRBV18 and TRBJ2-1 gives the whole variable domain NAGVMQNPRHLVRRRGQEARLRCSPMKGHSHVYWYRQLPEEGLKFMVYLQKENIIDESGMPKERFSAEFPKEGPSILRIQQVVRGDSAAYFCASSPRAVSYNEQFFGPGTRLTVL.

This clone was found a few times. The chain links TRBV2 to TRBJ2-7; the match to TRBD1 covers 7 bases. The V segment lost 2 bases and the J segment 5 bases; nucleotides outside the gene matches: 3. The CDR3 is 13 amino acids. CDR1 and CDR2 from the germline V gene are SNHLY and FYNNEI. The CDR3 loop is CASSENRGDEQYF. Here the CDR3 DNA reads TGTGCCAGCAGTGAAAACAGGGGCGACGAGCAGTACTTC.

V is TRBV29-1 and J is TRBJ2-7; D possibly corresponds to TRBD1 (5 bases). Trimming removed 5 bases at V and 0 bases at J, with 11 bases between. The CDR3 totals 13 residues. Per the germline V gene, CDR1 is SQVTM and CDR2 is ANQGSEA. The CDR3 protein is CSVLPQGSYEQYF. The CDR3 bases are TGCAGCGTTTTGCCCCAGGGCTCCTACGAGCAGTACTTC.

The chain carries TRBV30 and TRBJ2-2; 10 bases agree with TRBD2. V was pared by 0 bases and J by 7 bases, with 14 bases of the junction left unmatched. The germline gives CDR1 GTSNPN, CDR2 SVGIG (reference sequence). The CDR3 runs 18 residues. The CDR3 sequence is CAWSVWRAAGGHSGELFF. CDR3 coding DNA: TGTGCCTGGAGTGTATGGCGTGCAGCGGGGGGGCACAGCGGGGAGCTGTTTTTT.

CDR3 region: CASSPDRSVYGYTF. In DNA, the CDR3 is TGTGCCAGCAGTCCCGACAGGTCCGTCTATGGCTACACCTTC. The rearrangement joins TRBV6-5 to TRBJ1-2; D possibly corresponds to TRBD1 (6 bases). The CDR3 consists of 14 residues. Germline CDR1 MNHEY, CDR2 SVGAGI. With 5 bases removed from V and 4 bases from J, the gap between germline ends came to 14 bases.

The CDR3 coding sequence is TGCAGCGTTAAGGGACAGGTGAACACTGAAGCTTTCTTT. Its protein is CSVKGQVNTEAFF. J is TRBJ1-1 and V is TRBV29-1, with 8 bases aligning to TRBD1. CDR1 and CDR2 from the germline V gene are SQVTM and ANQGSEA. This CDR3 has 13 amino acids. The V segment lost 5 bases and the J segment 0 bases; nucleotides outside the gene matches: 2.

The V call is TRBV6-5, the J call TRBJ2-1; 11 bases line up with TRBD1. Germline V CDR1 and CDR2: MNHEY, SVGAGI. This CDR3 comprises 15 residues. V dropped 7 bases and J dropped 4; count of bases not matched to a gene: 6. CDR3 DNA: TGTGCCAGCACTCGGGACAGGGGGGGTTACAATGAGCAGTTCTTC. Amino acid sequence: CASTRDRGGYNEQFF.

J is TRBJ1-1 and V is TRBV3-1 (or the pseudogene TRBV3-2), with D uncertain. V lost 2 bases and J lost 7, with 8 bases in between. The CDR3 is 12 residues long. Germline-derived CDR1 and CDR2 are LGHDT and YNNKEL (reference sequence). In DNA, the CDR3 is TGTGCCAGCAGCCAATCACGCGTTGAAGCTTTCTTT. It specifies CASSQSRVEAFF.

In its sample, this clone was seen a few times. The chain recombines TRBV19 with TRBJ2-1, with a possible D match to TRBD1 (6 bases). Per the germline V gene, CDR1 is LNHDA and CDR2 is SQIVND (reference sequence). The CDR3 runs 16 residues. Trimming shortened V by 3 bases and J by 0 bases, and 12 bases separated the two germline ends. CDR3 protein: CASSIRGRSSYNEQFF. The CDR3 bases are TGTGCCAGTAGTATCAGGGGCCGAAGCTCCTACAATGAGCAGTTCTTC.

This chain uses TRBV7-2 with TRBJ2-3; TRBD2 matches 7 bases. This CDR3 is 14 amino acids long. Germline CDR1 and CDR2: SGHTA and FQGNSA. V lost 2 bases and J lost 1; bases outside the gene matches: 0. CDR3: CASSLLAGTDTQYF. The DNA for the CDR3 is TGTGCCAGCAGCTTACTAGCGGGCACAGATACGCAGTATTTT.

The chain links TRBV27 to TRBJ2-2; D uncertain. The germline CDR1 and CDR2 sequences are MNHEY and SMNVEV (reference sequence). The V end was cut by 3 bases, the J end by 5 bases, with 10 bases between. The CDR3 sequence is 14 residues long. CDR3 nucleotide sequence: TGTGCCAGCAGTTTCGTAGTCTATACCGGGGAGCTGTTTTTT. This codes for CASSFVVYTGELFF.

V gene TRBV11-2 combines with J gene TRBJ2-2; the D is unclear. The CDR3 extends over 13 amino acids. The V and J ends lost 5 bases and 5 bases respectively, with 9 bases between them. Germline-derived CDR1 and CDR2 are SGHAT and FQNNGV. The CDR3: CASSALRTGELFF. The CDR3 region has the DNA TGTGCCAGCAGCGCCCTCCGTACCGGGGAGCTGTTTTTT.

CDR3: CASKTQGVEGTEAFF. CDR3 DNA sequence: TGTGCCAGTAAAACGCAGGGGGTAGAAGGTACTGAAGCTTTCTTT. The chain carries TRBV19 and TRBJ1-1, with 7 bases that match TRBD1. The CDR3 sequence is 15 residues long. With 7 bases clipped from V and 5 bases from J, the junction kept 13 bases outside the gene matches. Germline assignment: CDR1 LNHDA and CDR2 SQIVND (reference sequence). Supplemented by reference TRBV19 and TRBJ1-1, the full variable domain reads DGGITQSPKYLFRKEGQNVTLSCEQNLNHDAMYWYRQDPGQGLRLIYYSQIVNDFQKGDIAEGYSVSREKKESFPLTVTSAQKNPTAFYLCASKTQGVEGTEAFFGQGTRLTVV.

The V gene is TRBV11-2, the J gene TRBJ1-3; TRBD1 matches at 7 bases. After removal of 5 bases from V and 0 bases from J, the junction contained 7 bases not matched to a gene. The CDR3 is made up of 16 amino acids. Germline V lookup: CDR1 SGHAT, CDR2 FQNNGV. As DNA, the CDR3 is TGTGCCAGCAGCCGACGGACAGGACCCTCTGGAAACACCATATATTTT. Its translation: CASSRRTGPSGNTIYF.

The CDR3 here is CATSDPGKGYQSNEQYF. The DNA for the CDR3 is TGTGCCACCAGTGATCCTGGGAAAGGATACCAGTCTAACGAGCAGTACTTC. The V gene is TRBV24-1, the J gene TRBJ2-7; D unclear. The V end lost 3 bases, the J end lost 5 bases, and 22 bases lay between the germline ends. This CDR3 region has 17 residues. CDR1 is KGHDR, CDR2 SFDVKD, per germline.

The gene calls are TRBV6-5 and TRBJ1-4; possible D gene TRBD1, 5 bases. This CDR3 is built from 14 residues. In germline, CDR1 is MNHEY, CDR2 SVGAGI. The V gene lost 6 bases and the J gene lost 10 bases, with 18 bases spanning the gap. The CDR3 protein is CASRGPIPAGKLFF. The CDR3 DNA reads as TGTGCCAGCAGGGGGCCGATACCCGCAGGAAAACTGTTTTTT.

This clone came up a few times. The rearrangement links TRBV6-6 to TRBJ1-2; 7 nucleotides align to TRBD1. The V segment lost 5 bases and the J segment 2 bases; nucleotides outside the gene matches: 8. CDR3 size: 15 residues. Germline-derived CDR1 and CDR2 are MNHNY and SVGAGI (reference sequence). The CDR3 loop reads CASSTPTGVNYGYTF. CDR3 nucleotides: TGTGCCAGCAGTACTCCTACAGGGGTAAACTATGGCTACACCTTC.

The chain has TRBV6-1 and TRBJ2-1; TRBD1 is a possible D gene (7 bases). CDR3 length: 17 amino acids. Trimming removed 2 bases at V and 3 bases at J, with 17 bases between. In germline, CDR1 is MNHNS, CDR2 SASEGT. As DNA, the CDR3 is TGTGCCAGCAGTGAACAATCAGGGGGGTCTCTCTACAATGAGCAGTTCTTC. The encoded protein is CASSEQSGGSLYNEQFF.

The chain employs TRBV27 and TRBJ2-7; TRBD1 matches 8 bases. Germline V lookup: CDR1 MNHEY, CDR2 SMNVEV (reference sequence). The V gene end was trimmed by 7 bases and the J gene end by 3 bases; junction bases not matched to a gene: 11. The CDR3 sequence is 15 residues long. This CDR3 reads CASTDRGMNFYEQYF. The CDR3 coding sequence is TGTGCCAGCACCGACAGGGGAATGAATTTCTACGAGCAGTACTTC.

Points on this clone: The sample contains more than one DNA sequence encoding this CDR3. The chain links TRBV6-1 to TRBJ2-2; 10 positions match TRBD1. The CDR3 has 17 amino acids. V trimming: 2 bases; J trimming: 6 bases; junction bases outside the gene matches: 9. Germline CDR1 MNHNS, CDR2 SASEGT. The CDR3 spells CASSEMLGDRGSGELFF. The CDR3 bases are TGTGCCAGCAGTGAAATGCTCGGGGACAGGGGTTCCGGGGAGCTGTTTTTT.

This clone was seen a single time. The CDR3 sequence is CASSSSRKADTQYF. CDR3 coding DNA: TGTGCCAGCAGCTCCAGCAGGAAAGCAGATACGCAGTATTTT. V usage is TRBV7-3 and J usage is TRBJ2-3; D gene unclear. The V gene lost 4 bases and the J gene lost 4 bases, with 12 bases spanning the gap. CDR1 and CDR2 (germline): SGHTA, FQGTGA. This CDR3 is built from 14 residues. Looking up the rest from reference TRBV7-3 and TRBJ2-3 gives the full variable domain: GAGVSQTPSNKVTEKGKYVELRCDPISGHTALYWYRQSLGQGPEFLIYFQGTGAADDSGLPNDRFFAVRPEGSVSTLKIQRTERGDSAVYLCASSSSRKADTQYFGPGTRLTVL.